The present TCR beta chain was sequenced within a study of spatial heterogeneity in lung cancer. The study's findings and limits: Expanded intratumoral alpha and beta TCR counts tracked tumor mutation counts.

MiXCR, run by TCRdb on the 5' RACE reads, gives a single entry per CDR3 protein. Among several thousand distinct CDR3 sequences listed, 4.8% were seen once. Ten or more counts support this clonotype. The antigen is not known. Being off target in a library aimed at alpha chains, this beta chain has a size of little meaning. Time point defined: sample taken at primary tumor resection. CDR1 SGHNT and CDR2 YYREEE come from the germline V gene (reference sequence). The CDR3 spans 16 residues. V lost 4 bases to trimming and J lost 5 bases; unmatched junction nucleotides: 12. The source is a male donor with early-stage non-small cell lung cancer. The chain is built from TRBV5-4 and TRBJ1-2; 9 bases are a match to TRBD1. The material sequenced was lung tumor tissue, taken at surgery. DNA of the CDR3: TGTGCCAGCAGCACGACAGGGGGGACCTTACAGTATGGCTACACCTTC. It is translated as CASSTTGGTLQYGYTF.